These 7 T cell receptor beta chains were all obtained from the same sample, sequenced in a study of T cell responses to AZD1222 COVID-19 vaccine. Assay used: immunoSEQ multiplex PCR; TCRdb lists only in-frame clones, some missing. The repertoire holds fewer than 200,000 clones, with 85% to 90% as singletons. The specimen was peripheral blood, collected 28 days after the second dose of the MenACWY control vaccine. These receptors were taken from an adult who received the MenACWY meningococcal vaccine as a control.

The chain joins TRBV5-4 to TRBJ1-2; 9 positions agree with TRBD1. This CDR3 is 15 amino acids long. Germline loops: CDR1 SGHNT, CDR2 YYREEE (reference sequence). V dropped 1 base and J dropped 5; count of bases not matched to a gene: 6. The CDR3 region is CASSLSGGQGYGYTF. CDR3 DNA sequence: TGTGCCAGCAGCTTGTCTGGGGGACAGGGTTATGGCTACACCTTC.

The rearrangement joins TRBV19 to TRBJ1-6, with a possible D match to TRBD1 (5 bases). This CDR3 region has 15 residues. The germline V gene encodes CDR1 LNHDA and CDR2 SQIVND (reference sequence). Trimming removed 3 bases at V and 7 bases at J, with 13 bases between. CDR3 nucleotides: TGTGCCAGTAGTATCTCCGTGGGGGGGAATTCACCCCTCCACTTT. Encoded protein: CASSISVGGNSPLHF.

J is TRBJ1-3 and V is TRBV28, with D perhaps TRBD1 (5 bases). Per the germline V gene, CDR1 is MDHEN and CDR2 is SYDVKM. The V end lost 3 bases, the J end lost 0 bases, and 9 bases lay between the germline ends. The CDR3 loop spans 15 amino acids. This CDR3 is CASSFRGVSGNTIYF. The CDR3 coding sequence is TGTGCCAGCAGTTTTAGGGGAGTCTCTGGAAACACCATATATTTT. Full variable domain (outside the CDR3, taken from reference TRBV28 and TRBJ1-3): DVKVTQSSRYLVKRTGEKVFLECVQDMDHENMFWYRQDPGLGLRLIYFSYDVKMKEKGDIPEGYSVSREKKERFSLILESASTNQTSMYLCASSFRGVSGNTIYFGEGSWLTVV.

This sequence joins TRBV14 and TRBJ2-2; D is unclear. Deletions cut 2 bases from V and 0 bases from J, with 10 bases between. The germline CDR1 and CDR2 sequences are SGHDN and FVKESK. The CDR3 consists of 16 residues. The DNA of the CDR3 is TGTGCCAGCAGCCAATTAAGGGTTTCGAACACCGGGGAGCTGTTTTTT. Its translation is CASSQLRVSNTGELFF.

The chain's CDR3 is CASSWDGDSYEQYF. The CDR3 DNA follows: TGTGCCAGCAGCTGGGACGGAGACTCCTACGAGCAGTACTTC. This sequence joins TRBV7-9 and TRBJ2-7, with D perhaps assigned TRBD1 or TRBD2 (5 bases each). This CDR3 spans 14 amino acids. Trimming stripped 4 bases from V and 0 bases from J, with 10 bases between. Looked up from germline, CDR1 is SEHNR and CDR2 is FQNEAQ (reference sequence).

The rearrangement links TRBV18 to TRBJ1-5; a weak D match, TRBD1 (6 bases). V dropped 6 bases and J dropped 6 bases, with 18 bases sitting between them. The CDR3 is made up of 15 amino acids. The V gene's germline CDR1 is KGHSH and CDR2 LQKENI. CDR3 sequence: CASSIDRTNGQPQHF. CDR3 bases: TGTGCCAGCTCCATTGACAGGACCAACGGTCAGCCCCAGCATTTT.

The rearrangement uses TRBV19 and TRBJ2-4; 7 nucleotides line up with TRBD2. The V segment lost 4 bases and the J segment 5 bases; nucleotides outside the gene matches: 5. The CDR3 extends over 14 amino acids. Germline values: CDR1 LNHDA, CDR2 SQIVND (reference sequence). As DNA, the CDR3 is TGTGCCAGTAGTAACGCGGGAGTGGAAAACATTCAGTACTTC. Its protein is CASSNAGVENIQYF.